The 7 T cell receptor beta chains below all came from one sample that was sequenced in a study of spatial heterogeneity in lung cancer. From the 5' RACE reads, TCRdb called clonotypes with MiXCR, one entry per CDR3 protein. Of about 17,000 distinct CDR3 sequences listed, roughly 19% are singletons. Described time point: blood at routine non-recurrence follow-up after resection. The material sequenced was PBMCs, taken at follow-up. Source of these receptors: a male donor with early-stage non-small cell lung cancer.

V and J are TRBV18 and TRBJ2-2; the match to TRBD1 covers 9 bases. The CDR3 contains 15 residues. V was pared by 2 bases and J by 7 bases, with 5 bases of the junction left unmatched. The germline gives CDR1 KGHSH, CDR2 LQKENI. The CDR3 DNA follows: TGTGCCAGCTCACCATGGACAGGGGTGGACGGGGAGCTGTTTTTT. It encodes CASSPWTGVDGELFF.

This clonotype showed up just a few times. The V gene is TRBV10-2, the J gene TRBJ2-7; D call uncertain. The CDR3 is made up of 13 amino acids. The V end lost 7 bases, the J end lost 6 bases, and 16 bases lay between the germline ends. Germline V gene sequence: CDR1 WSHSY, CDR2 SAAADI. Written as DNA, the CDR3 is TGCGCCAGCACAAGGTCGGACGGAGCCGAGCAGTACTTC. Its protein is CASTRSDGAEQYF.

Turning to this clonotype: A much bigger clone sits one base away, suggesting this may be a read error. Because the CDR3 is missing its conserved closing phenylalanine or tryptophan, this is likely a read error. The chain carries TRBV15 and TRBJ2-3; 8 nucleotides match TRBD1. CDR1 and CDR2 (germline): LNHNV, YYDKDF (reference sequence). J lost 2 bases, V lost 4 bases, and 5 bases had no gene match. There are 15 residues in the CDR3. This chain's CDR3 is CATSIDRGHTDTQYY. The CDR3 DNA reads as TGTGCCACCAGCATAGACAGGGGACACACAGATACGCAGTATTAT.

The rearrangement links TRBV2 to TRBJ1-2; TRBD1 might be the D (5 bases). The germline V gene has CDR1 SNHLY and CDR2 FYNNEI. V lost 8 bases and J 3 bases, leaving 25 bases between the germline ends. The CDR3 sequence is 17 residues long. CDR3 sequence reads: CASAPAPGQGRDYGYTF. Here the CDR3 DNA reads TGTGCCAGCGCACCTGCCCCGGGGCAGGGAAGGGACTATGGCTACACCTTC.

Sample share makes this clonotype medium-sized (0.01 to 0.1%). The chain is built from TRBV4-2 and TRBJ1-1; possibly TRBD1 for D (6 bases). This CDR3 has 14 amino acids. Trimming took off 0 bases at V and 5 bases at J, with 10 bases between the two ends. Germline V lookup: CDR1 LGHNA, CDR2 YNFKEQ. The CDR3 sequence: CASSQESRGTEAFF. In DNA, the CDR3 is TGTGCCAGCAGCCAAGAATCAAGGGGGACTGAAGCTTTCTTT.

The V call is TRBV12-3 or TRBV12-4, the J call TRBJ2-5; TRBD1 is a possible D gene (5 bases). V shed 1 base and J shed 1 base, with 10 bases lying between them. CDR3 length: 15 amino acids. Here the CDR3 reads CASSLEGPIQETQYF. The CDR3 nucleotides are TGTGCCAGCAGTTTAGAGGGGCCGATCCAAGAGACCCAGTACTTC.

By sample share, this clonotype is medium-sized. This sequence joins TRBV29-1 and TRBJ2-1, with 9 bases lining up with TRBD1. V was clipped by 7 bases and J by 6 bases; unmatched bases: 13. CDR3 length: 15 amino acids. CDR1 and CDR2 (germline): SQVTM, ANQGSEA. CDR3 region: CSATGWGQGFNEQFF. In DNA form, the CDR3 reads TGCAGCGCCACAGGCTGGGGACAGGGCTTCAATGAGCAGTTCTTC.